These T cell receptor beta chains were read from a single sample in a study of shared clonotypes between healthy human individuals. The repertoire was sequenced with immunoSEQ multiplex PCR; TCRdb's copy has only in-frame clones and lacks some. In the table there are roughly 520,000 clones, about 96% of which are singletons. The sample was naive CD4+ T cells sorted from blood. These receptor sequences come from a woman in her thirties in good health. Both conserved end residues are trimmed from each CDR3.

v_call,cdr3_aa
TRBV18,ASSPPSMNTEAF
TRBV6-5,ASSYSGTGTNYGYT
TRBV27,ASSFGQVSYEQY
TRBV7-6,ASSSRGPASGRGLNEQF
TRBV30,AWSVLSSVMNTEAF
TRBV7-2,ASTLWGGQSNEQF
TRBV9,ASSVAGSGAETQY
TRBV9,ASSVISSGSITGELF
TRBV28,ASTPPGQDYEQY
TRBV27,ASSPLGPYSSGNTIY
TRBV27,ASKDNDSNQPQH
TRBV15,ATSRSSYSNQPQH
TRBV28,ASSFAGGYEQY
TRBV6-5,ASSYTPGHEQY
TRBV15,ATSRDARWGAYEQY
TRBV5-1,ASSLVGDGYGYT
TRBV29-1,SVDGCNQPQH
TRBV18,ASREGRGTGELF
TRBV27,ASSFRGNTEAF
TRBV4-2,ASSQDPDRGVDGYT
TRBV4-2,ASSQDHPGGGNEQF
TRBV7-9,ASSSHVTNEKLF
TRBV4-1,ASSQAPGVETQY
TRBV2,ASRRQGSPATNEKLF
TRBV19,ASSIIGSLNQPQH
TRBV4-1,ASSPLGAGGGTGELF
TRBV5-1,ASSLVGMGGQGIGEQY
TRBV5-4,ASSLWGRDSDTQY
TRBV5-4,ASSLDLGGHTEAF
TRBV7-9,ASSLDLSSSEAF
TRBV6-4,ASSDGTGGNEQF
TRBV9,ASSPGGGTYEQY
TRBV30,AWSFSASGTAGELF
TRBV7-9,ASRERGSYEQY
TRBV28,ASSTGGFGMNTEAF
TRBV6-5,ASSYSGTGSYEQY
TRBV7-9,ASSRQGGPEKLF
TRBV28,ASRGSQGAHTEAF
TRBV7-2,ASSSSGIHNEQF
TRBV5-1,ASTTGGQETQY
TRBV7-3,ASSLGRAEKLF
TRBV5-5,ASSLVLRQGHTGELF
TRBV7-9,ASSPREGYEQY
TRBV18,ASSPKQGGDQPQH
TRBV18,ASSLSRRSRGPYEQY
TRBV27,ASGGVPLNTEAF
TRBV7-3,ASSPKGSLVDEQF
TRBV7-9,ASSLTGGIKETQY
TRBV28,ASRPTGSSYEQY